This section outlines one T cell receptor (beta chain) sequence together with its context. Its target is unknown. This sample was included in a study of somatic mutations in cytotoxic T cells in rheumatoid arthritis. Across the study: Certain T-cell populations stained with V beta antibodies were FACS-sorted to nearly 100% purity, and V beta1+ cells were TCRB-sequenced. Whole-study results and caveats: Among patients with rheumatoid arthritis, but not healthy controls, CD8+ clonality increased with age. Per patient, the largest CD8+ clone was found to exceed 20% of CD8+ cells in 8 of 65 cases.

This table comes from immunoSEQ multiplex PCR, and its TCRdb copy is limited to in-frame clones, with some not included. This sample has some 40,000 clones, with less than 85% found just once. The TCR comes from a man aged 35 to 55 in good health. The material sequenced was CD8+ T cells sorted from blood.

In DNA form, the CDR3 reads TGTGCCAGTTCCTTCGGGGTGAGCTCCTACGAGCAGTACTTC. Protein: CASSFGVSSYEQYF. The chain links TRBV19 to TRBJ2-7; D may be TRBD2 (5 bases). Germline V gives CDR1 LNHDA, CDR2 SQIVND (reference sequence). The CDR3 has 14 amino acids. V lost 8 bases and J lost 0, with 14 bases in between.